This T cell receptor beta chain appears in the sequencing data of a study of blood T cell repertoires in COVID-19. On the study more broadly: Acute and convalescent COVID-19 samples came from the United States, Italy and Spain.

Trimming removed 4 bases at V and 4 bases at J, with 11 bases between. Germline CDR1 reads SGHRS; CDR2 reads YFSETQ. This CDR3 is built from 13 residues. This clone appeared once. Per the original methods: Nucleated cell number was recorded as an estimate derived from reference gene primer amplification. Clones were sequenced by immunoSEQ multiplex PCR, and TCRdb holds only the in-frame ones, with some missing. The V and J calls and clone size were taken over from that table, and D and trimming were inferred from the DNA. The data show 40,000 to 65,000 clones, with around 84% seen just once and 12% held by the top ten.

This chain joins TRBV5-1 and TRBJ1-2, with D possibly being TRBD1 (6 bases). The TCR sequence derives from a man between 65 and 85 years old with active COVID-19. The specimen sequenced was peripheral blood. CDR3 amino acids: CASSPRDTYGYTF. CDR3 in DNA: TGCGCCAGCAGCCCCCGGGACACCTATGGCTACACCTTC.